A selection of T cell receptor beta chains follows, all from one sample in a study of beta chain features in type 1 diabetes. Assay: immunoSEQ multiplex PCR; the TCRdb copy retains only in-frame clones and omits some. The table has 900,000 or so clones, 15% to 20% seen once. Sequenced input: naive CD4+ T cells from blood. The receptors come from a woman in her late teens or twenties in good health. Both conserved end residues are part of each CDR3. A D gene is named only where the DNA matches it firmly. Expanded clones get a size class; other rows say once, few or many, or leave the size out.

v_call	clone_size	d_call	j_call	cdr3_nt	cdr3_aa
TRBV11-2	few	-	TRBJ2-6	TGTGCCAGCGCCCCGGTGAATGGGGCCAACGTCCTGACTTTC	CASAPVNGANVLTF
TRBV7-2	-	TRBD2	TRBJ2-5	TGTGCCAGCAGCCCCCAATTCGGGACTAGCGGGAGTGTTGGGACCCAGTACTTC	CASSPQFGTSGSVGTQYF
TRBV5-1	-	TRBD1	TRBJ2-2	TGCGCCAGCAGCTTGGGACAGGGTCTTCCGAACACCGGGGAGCTGTTTTTT	CASSLGQGLPNTGELFF
TRBV27	-	TRBD2	TRBJ2-5	TGTGCCAGCCGTGCACAAGGCGGGAGGGCAAGGGAGACCCAGTACTTC	CASRAQGGRARETQYF
TRBV19	few	TRBD1	TRBJ2-1	TGTGCCAGTAGTAGGGGCCCGGGGACAGGTACGGATGAGCAGTTCTTC	CASSRGPGTGTDEQFF
TRBV5-5	few	TRBD2	TRBJ2-5	TGTGCCAGCAGATCCCAGCTAGCGGGAAAAGAGACCCAGTACTTC	CASRSQLAGKETQYF
TRBV7-9	-	TRBD2	TRBJ2-7	TGTGCCAGCAGCTTAGAAGGCGGGAGCTGGTACGAGCAGTACTTC	CASSLEGGSWYEQYF
TRBV4-3	few	-	TRBJ1-5	TGCGCCAGCAGCCAAGATCTGGCAGAAAATCAGCCCCAGCATTTT	CASSQDLAENQPQHF
TRBV9	few	-	TRBJ2-6	TGTGCCAGCAGCGTAGAAGGTTGGCCTGGGGCCAACGTCCTGACTTTC	CASSVEGWPGANVLTF
TRBV7-2	-	-	TRBJ2-1	TGTGCCAGCAGCTTGCGGGCGGGAATAGGGCCCTACAATGAGCAGTTCTTC	CASSLRAGIGPYNEQFF